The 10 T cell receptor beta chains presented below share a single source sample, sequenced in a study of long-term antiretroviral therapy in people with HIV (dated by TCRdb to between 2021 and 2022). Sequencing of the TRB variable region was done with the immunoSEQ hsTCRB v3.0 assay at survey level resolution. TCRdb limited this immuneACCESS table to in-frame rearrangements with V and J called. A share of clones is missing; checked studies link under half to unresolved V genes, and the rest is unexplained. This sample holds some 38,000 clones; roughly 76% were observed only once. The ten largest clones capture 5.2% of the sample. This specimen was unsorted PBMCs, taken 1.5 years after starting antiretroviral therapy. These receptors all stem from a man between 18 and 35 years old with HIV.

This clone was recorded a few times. CDR3 sequence reads: CSGIEGLNNEQFF. The CDR3 DNA reads as TGCAGCGGTATTGAGGGGTTGAACAATGAGCAGTTCTTC. The chain is built from TRBV29-1 and TRBJ2-1, with D possibly called TRBD1 or TRBD2 (5 bases each). The CDR3 runs to 13 residues. Trimming cost V 7 bases and J 5 bases, with 15 bases left between them. Germline V gene sequence: CDR1 SQVTM, CDR2 ANQGSEA.

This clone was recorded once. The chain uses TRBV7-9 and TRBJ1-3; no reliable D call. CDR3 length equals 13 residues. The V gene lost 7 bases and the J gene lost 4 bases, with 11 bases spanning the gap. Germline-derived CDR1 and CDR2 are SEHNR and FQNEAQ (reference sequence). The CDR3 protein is CASMTKRGNTIYF. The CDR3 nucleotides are TGTGCCAGCATGACAAAGCGAGGAAACACCATATATTTT. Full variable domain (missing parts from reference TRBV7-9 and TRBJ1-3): DTGVSQNPRHKITKRGQNVTFRCDPISEHNRLYWYRQTLGQGPEFLTYFQNEAQLEKSRLLSDRFSAERPKGSFSTLEIQRTEQGDSAMYLCASMTKRGNTIYFGEGSWLTVV.

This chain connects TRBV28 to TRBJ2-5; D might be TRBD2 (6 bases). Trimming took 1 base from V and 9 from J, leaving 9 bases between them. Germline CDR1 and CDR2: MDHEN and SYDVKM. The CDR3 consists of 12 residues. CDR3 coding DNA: TGTGCCAGCAGTTTATTCTCGGGGGCCCAGTACTTC. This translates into CASSLFSGAQYF.

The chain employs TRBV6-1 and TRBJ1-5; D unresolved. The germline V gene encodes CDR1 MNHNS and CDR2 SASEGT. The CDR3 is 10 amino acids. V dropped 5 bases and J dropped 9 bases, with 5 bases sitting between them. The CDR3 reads CASSFGPQHF. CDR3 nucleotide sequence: TGTGCCAGCAGTTTCGGGCCCCAGCATTTT.

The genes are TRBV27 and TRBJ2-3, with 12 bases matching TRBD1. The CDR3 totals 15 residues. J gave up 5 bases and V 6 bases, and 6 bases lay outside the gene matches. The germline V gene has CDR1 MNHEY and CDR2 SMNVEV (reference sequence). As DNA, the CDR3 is TGTGCCAGCAGCCCGGGACAGGGGGCTATAGATACGCAGTATTTT. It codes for CASSPGQGAIDTQYF.

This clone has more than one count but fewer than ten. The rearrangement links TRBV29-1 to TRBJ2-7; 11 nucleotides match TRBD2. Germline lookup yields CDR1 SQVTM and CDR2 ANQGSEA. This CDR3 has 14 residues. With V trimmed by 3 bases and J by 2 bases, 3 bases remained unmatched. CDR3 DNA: TGCAGCGTTGAGCTAGCGGGAGGTACCTACGAGCAGTACTTC. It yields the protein CSVELAGGTYEQYF.

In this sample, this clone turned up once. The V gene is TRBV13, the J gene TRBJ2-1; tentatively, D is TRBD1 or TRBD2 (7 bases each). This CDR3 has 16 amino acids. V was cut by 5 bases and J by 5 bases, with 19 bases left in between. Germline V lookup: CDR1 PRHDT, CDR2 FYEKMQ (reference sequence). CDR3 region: CASSPQGGVRDNEQFF. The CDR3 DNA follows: TGTGCCAGCAGCCCTCAGGGGGGGGTGAGGGACAATGAGCAGTTCTTC.

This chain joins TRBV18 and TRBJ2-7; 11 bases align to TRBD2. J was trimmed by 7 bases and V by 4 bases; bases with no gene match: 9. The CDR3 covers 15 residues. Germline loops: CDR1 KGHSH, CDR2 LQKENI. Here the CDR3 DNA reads TGTGCCAGCTCACAATATACTAGCGGGAGTAGTGAGCAGTACTTC. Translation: CASSQYTSGSSEQYF. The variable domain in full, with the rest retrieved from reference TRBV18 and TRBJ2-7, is NAGVMQNPRHLVRRRGQEARLRCSPMKGHSHVYWYRQLPEEGLKFMVYLQKENIIDESGMPKERFSAEFPKEGPSILRIQQVVRGDSAAYFCASSQYTSGSSEQYFGPGTRLTVT.

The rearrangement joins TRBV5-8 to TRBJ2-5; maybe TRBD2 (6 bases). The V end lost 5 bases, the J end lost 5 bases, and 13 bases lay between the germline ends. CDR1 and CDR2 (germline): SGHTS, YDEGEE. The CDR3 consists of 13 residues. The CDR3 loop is CASRTSSSETQYF. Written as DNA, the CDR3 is TGTGCCAGCAGAACTAGCAGTTCGGAGACCCAGTACTTC.

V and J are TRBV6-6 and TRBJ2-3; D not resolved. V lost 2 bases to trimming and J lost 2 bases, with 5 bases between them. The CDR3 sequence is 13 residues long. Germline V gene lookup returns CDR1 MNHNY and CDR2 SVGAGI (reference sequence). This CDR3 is CASSYGTTDTQYF. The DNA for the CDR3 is TGTGCCAGCAGTTACGGTACCACAGATACGCAGTATTTT.